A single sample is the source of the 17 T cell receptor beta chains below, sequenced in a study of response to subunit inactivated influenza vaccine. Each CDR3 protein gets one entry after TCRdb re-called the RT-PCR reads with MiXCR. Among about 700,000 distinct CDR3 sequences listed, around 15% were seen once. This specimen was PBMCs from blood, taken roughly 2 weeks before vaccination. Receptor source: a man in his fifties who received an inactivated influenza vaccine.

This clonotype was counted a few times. CDR3 sequence reads: CASGFFGTGELFF. CDR3 bases: TGTGCCAGCGGGTTTTTTGGGACCGGGGAGCTGTTTTTT. The V and J genes are TRBV6-1 and TRBJ2-2; D not resolved. The V end lost 8 bases, the J end lost 5 bases, and 12 bases lay between the germline ends. The CDR3 consists of 13 residues. The germline gives CDR1 MNHNS, CDR2 SASEGT.

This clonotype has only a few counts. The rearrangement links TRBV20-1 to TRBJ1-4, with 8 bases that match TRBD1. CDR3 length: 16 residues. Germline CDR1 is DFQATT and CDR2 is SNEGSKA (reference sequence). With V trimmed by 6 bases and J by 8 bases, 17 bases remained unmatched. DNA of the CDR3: TGCAGTGCCCCTACTTTAAGCAAGACAGGGGAGGAAAAACTGTTTTTT. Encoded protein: CSAPTLSKTGEEKLFF.

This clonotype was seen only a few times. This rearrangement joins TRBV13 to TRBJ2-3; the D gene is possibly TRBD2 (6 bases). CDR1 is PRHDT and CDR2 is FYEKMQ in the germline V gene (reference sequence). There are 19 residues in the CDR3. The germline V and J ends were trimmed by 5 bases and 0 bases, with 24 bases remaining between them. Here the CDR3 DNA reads TGTGCCAGCAGCCCAAAATTCTTAGCGGAAACCTCTAGCACAGATACGCAGTATTTT. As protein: CASSPKFLAETSSTDTQYF. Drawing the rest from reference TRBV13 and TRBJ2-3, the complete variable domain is AAGVIQSPRHLIKEKRETATLKCYPIPRHDTVYWYQQGPGQDPQFLISFYEKMQSDKGSIPDRFSAQQFSDYHSELNMSSLELGDSALYFCASSPKFLAETSSTDTQYFGPGTRLTVL.

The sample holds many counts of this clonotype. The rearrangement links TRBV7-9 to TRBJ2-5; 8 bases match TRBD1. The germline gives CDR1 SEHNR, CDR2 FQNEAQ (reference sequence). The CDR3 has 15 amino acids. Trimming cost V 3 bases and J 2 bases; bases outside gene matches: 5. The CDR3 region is CASSFGQGRQETQYF. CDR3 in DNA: TGTGCCAGCAGCTTTGGACAGGGTCGGCAAGAGACCCAGTACTTC.

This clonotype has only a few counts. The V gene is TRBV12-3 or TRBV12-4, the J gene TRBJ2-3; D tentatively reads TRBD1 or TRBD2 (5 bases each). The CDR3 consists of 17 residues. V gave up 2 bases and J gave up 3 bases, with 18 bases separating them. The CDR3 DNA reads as TGTGCCAGCAGTTTATTAACTACGAGGGGATCGACAGATACGCAGTATTTT. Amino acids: CASSLLTTRGSTDTQYF.

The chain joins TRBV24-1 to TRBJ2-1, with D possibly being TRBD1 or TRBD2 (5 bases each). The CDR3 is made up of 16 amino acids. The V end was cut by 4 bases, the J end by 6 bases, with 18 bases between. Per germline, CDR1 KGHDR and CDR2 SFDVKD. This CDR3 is CATSESGTREGNEQFF. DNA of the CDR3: TGTGCCACCAGTGAATCCGGGACCAGGGAAGGCAATGAGCAGTTCTTC.

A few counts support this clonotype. The DNA of the CDR3 is TGCGCCAGCAGCGTGACAGGGATCGAGACCCAGTACTTC. Translated, it gives CASSVTGIETQYF. V usage is TRBV5-1 and J usage is TRBJ2-5, with 7 bases identical to TRBD1. After removal of 4 bases from V and 5 bases from J, the junction contained 5 bases not matched to a gene. The length of the CDR3 is 13 residues. Germline V gene data show CDR1 as SGHRS and CDR2 as YFSETQ.

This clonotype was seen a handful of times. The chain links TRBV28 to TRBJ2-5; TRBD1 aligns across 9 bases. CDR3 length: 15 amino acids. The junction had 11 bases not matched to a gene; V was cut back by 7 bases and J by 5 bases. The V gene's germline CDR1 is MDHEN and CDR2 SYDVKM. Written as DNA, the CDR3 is TGTGCCAGCATTCCACTGGGGACAGGGTACGAGACCCAGTACTTC. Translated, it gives CASIPLGTGYETQYF.

The CDR3 is CASSEGHGSSQPQHF. The CDR3 nucleotides read TGTGCCAGCAGTGAAGGACATGGGAGCAGCCAGCCCCAGCATTTT. The V call is TRBV2, the J call TRBJ1-5; no firm D call. Trimming shortened V by 1 base and J by 7 bases, and 14 bases separated the two germline ends. CDR1 is SNHLY, CDR2 FYNNEI, per germline. The CDR3 sequence is 15 residues long.

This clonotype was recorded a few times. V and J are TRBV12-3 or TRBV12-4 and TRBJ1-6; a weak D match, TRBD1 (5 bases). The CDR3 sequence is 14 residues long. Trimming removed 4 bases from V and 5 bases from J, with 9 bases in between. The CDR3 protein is CASSSGLNNSPLHF. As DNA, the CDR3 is TGTGCCAGCAGTTCGGGACTTAATAATTCACCCCTCCACTTT.

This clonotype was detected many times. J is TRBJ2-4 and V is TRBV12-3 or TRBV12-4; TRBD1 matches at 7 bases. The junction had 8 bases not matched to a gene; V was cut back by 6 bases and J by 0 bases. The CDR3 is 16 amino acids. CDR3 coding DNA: TGTGCCAGCAGCCTGGACAGGACGCTAGCCAAAAACATTCAGTACTTC. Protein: CASSLDRTLAKNIQYF.

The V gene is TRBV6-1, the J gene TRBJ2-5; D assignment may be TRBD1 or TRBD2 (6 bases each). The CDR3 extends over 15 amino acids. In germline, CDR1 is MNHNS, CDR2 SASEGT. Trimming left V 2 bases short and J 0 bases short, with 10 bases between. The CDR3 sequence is CASSERGTYQETQYF. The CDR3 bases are TGTGCCAGCAGTGAAAGGGGGACTTACCAAGAGACCCAGTACTTC.

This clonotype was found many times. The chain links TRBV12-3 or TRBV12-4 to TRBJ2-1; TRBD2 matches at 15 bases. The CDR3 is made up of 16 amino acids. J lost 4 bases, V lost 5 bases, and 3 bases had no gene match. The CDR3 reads CASSGLAGGRYNEQFF. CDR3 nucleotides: TGTGCCAGCAGTGGACTAGCGGGAGGGCGTTACAATGAGCAGTTCTTC.

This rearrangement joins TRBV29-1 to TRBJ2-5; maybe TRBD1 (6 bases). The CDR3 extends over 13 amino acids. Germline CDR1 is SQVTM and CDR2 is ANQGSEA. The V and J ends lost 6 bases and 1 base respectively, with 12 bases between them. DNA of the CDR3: TGCAGCGTGGAGGACAGCCCCCAAGAGACCCAGTACTTC. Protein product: CSVEDSPQETQYF. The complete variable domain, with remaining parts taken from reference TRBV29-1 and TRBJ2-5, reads SAVISQKPSRDICQRGTSLTIQCQVDSQVTMMFWYRQQPGQSLTLIATANQGSEATYESGFVIDKFPISRPNLTFSTLTVSNMSPEDSSIYLCSVEDSPQETQYFGPGTRLLVL.

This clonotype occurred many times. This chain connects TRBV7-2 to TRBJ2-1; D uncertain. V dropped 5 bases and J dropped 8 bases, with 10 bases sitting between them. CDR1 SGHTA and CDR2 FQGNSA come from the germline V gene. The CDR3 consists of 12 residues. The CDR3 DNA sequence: TGTGCCAGCAGCCCATCCCGCGATGAGCAGTTCTTC. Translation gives CASSPSRDEQFF.

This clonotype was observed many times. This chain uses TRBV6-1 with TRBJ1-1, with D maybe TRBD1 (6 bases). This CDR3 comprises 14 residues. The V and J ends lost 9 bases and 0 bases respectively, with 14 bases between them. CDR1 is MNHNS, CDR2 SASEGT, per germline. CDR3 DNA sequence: TGTGCCAGTCGGCCGGGACAAATGAACACTGAAGCTTTCTTT. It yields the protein CASRPGQMNTEAFF.

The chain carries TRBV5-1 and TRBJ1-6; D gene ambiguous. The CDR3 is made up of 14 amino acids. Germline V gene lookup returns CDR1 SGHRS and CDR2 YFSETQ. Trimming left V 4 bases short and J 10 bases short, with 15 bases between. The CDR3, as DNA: TGCGCCAGCAGCGAACCCGGGCCGGAGTCACCCCTCCACTTT. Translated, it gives CASSEPGPESPLHF. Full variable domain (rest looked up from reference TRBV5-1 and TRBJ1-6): KAGVTQTPRYLIKTRGQQVTLSCSPISGHRSVSWYQQTPGQGLQFLFEYFSETQRNKGNFPGRFSGRQFSNSRSEMNVSTLELGDSALYLCASSEPGPESPLHFGNGTRLTVT.